The T cell receptor (beta chain) under discussion was sequenced for a study of graft-versus-host responses after intestinal transplantation listed by TCRdb under 2021. For the study in its entirety: Recipients received multivisceral, liver-intestinal, or isolated intestinal transplants. To identify alloreactive clones, pre-transplant mixed lymphocyte reaction products were sequenced and compared with unstimulated pre-transplant donor and recipient T cells. A peak of at least 4% donor T cells among recipient peripheral blood mononuclear cells was the definition used for donor T cell macrochimerism. Bulk TCR-beta CDR3 sequencing was used to track graft-versus-host and host-versus-graft alloreactive T cell clones in the graft, circulation and bone marrow after intestinal transplantation. Of the roughly 24 intestinal transplant recipients enrolled in the cohort, one of whom was a retransplant, a few patients without pretransplant specimens were excluded. Samples from a few later patients were sequenced in-house on an Illumina MiSeq with MiXCR processing rather than by the commercial service. All recipients received anti-thymocyte globulin induction followed by maintenance tacrolimus and steroids for about three years. Here is what the overall study found, with its caveats: In the allografts of patients with donor T cell macrochimerism, GvH to HvG T cell clonal ratios were high. GvH clones turned up in recipient bone marrow, with some appearing earlier in ileal mucosa or blood, a pattern consistent with an intestinal mucosal origin. Peak levels of circulating GvH clones were associated with declines in HvG clones early after transplant. The conclusions were limited by the relatively low number and heterogeneity of the intestinal transplant patients.

According to the germline V gene, CDR1 reads MDHEN and CDR2 reads SYDVKM. The junction carries 14 bases between V and J, which are trimmed by 3 bases and 2 bases respectively. Spanning cysteine to phenylalanine, the CDR3 consists of 16 amino acids. Solely the CDR3 DNA is kept, with 48 bases framed from the first base. The method behind the library was the immunoSEQ multiplex PCR assay. For most patients, genomic DNA was isolated with the Qiagen DNeasy Blood and Tissue Kit and shipped frozen to Adaptive Biotechnologies for TCR sequencing. For most patients, genomic DNA was subjected to high-throughput TCR-beta CDR3 sequencing by Adaptive Biotechnologies. Under the source paper's analysis protocol: Adaptive's ImmunoSEQ software supplied the TCR sequencing data for 18 patients, while MiXCR and VDJtools were used to process a few other patients. To correct CD4 versus CD8 sorting errors, any sequence found in both subsets at a frequency ratio below 5:1 was removed. CDR3 nucleotide sequences shared between donor and recipient were removed because the origin of such sequences could not be assigned. To be classed as alloreactive, a clone needed at least 2-fold expansion over unstimulated cells and a minimum CFSE-low frequency of 0.002% (template counts) or 0.001% (read counts). A clone was considered mappable if detected in the sequenced pre-transplant spleen, lymph node, or MLR CFSE-low populations of the donor or recipient. Cumulative frequency of alloreactive clones was calculated as a percentage of all sequences weighted by copy number. This is the immuneACCESS table as TCRdb keeps it, with only in-frame sequences that have V and J called. A part of the clones is gone; compared with another copy, unresolved V genes explain less than half, and the rest is unexplained. The V and J calls and the clone size are those of that table, but D and trimming were determined from the DNA. This sample has around 110,000 clones in its table, and about 92% of those were observed once. Jointly, the top ten make up 0.9% to 1.5% of the sample.

A remark on this clone: What antigen it recognizes has not been identified. Base-call qualities are not available, and no considerably larger clone is one nucleotide away.

The time point label corresponds to: cells obtained before transplantation from donor or recipient. CD3+CD4+ and CD3+CD8+ populations were FACS-sorted from unstimulated pre-transplant donor and recipient cells taken from spleen or lymph nodes. The V and J segments used are TRBV28 and TRBJ2-1; the D gene is not confidently resolved. The source was unstimulated CD8+ T cells sorted from spleen or lymph node cells, collected before transplant. This receptor was taken from a human donor who was the organ donor for an intestinal transplant. The CDR3 region: CASSLTLGYPYNEQFF. The DNA reads as follows: TGTGCCAGCAGTTTGACTCTAGGATATCCCTACAATGAGCAGTTCTTC.